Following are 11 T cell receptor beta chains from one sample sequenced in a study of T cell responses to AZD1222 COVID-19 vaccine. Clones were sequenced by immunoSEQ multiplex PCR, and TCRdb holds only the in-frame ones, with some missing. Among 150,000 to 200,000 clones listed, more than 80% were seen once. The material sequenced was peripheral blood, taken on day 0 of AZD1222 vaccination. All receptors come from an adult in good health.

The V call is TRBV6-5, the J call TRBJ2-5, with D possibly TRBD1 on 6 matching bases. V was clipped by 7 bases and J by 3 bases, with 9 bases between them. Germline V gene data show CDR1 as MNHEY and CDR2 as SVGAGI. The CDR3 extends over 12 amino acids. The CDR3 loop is CASIRTEETQYF. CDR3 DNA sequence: TGTGCCAGCATACGGACAGAAGAGACCCAGTACTTC.

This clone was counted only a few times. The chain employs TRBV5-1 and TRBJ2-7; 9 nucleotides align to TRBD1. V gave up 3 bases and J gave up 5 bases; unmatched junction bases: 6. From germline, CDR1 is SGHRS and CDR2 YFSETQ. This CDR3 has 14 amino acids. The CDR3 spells CASSSRGQGHEQYF. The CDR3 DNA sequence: TGCGCCAGCAGCTCTCGGGGACAGGGCCACGAGCAGTACTTC.

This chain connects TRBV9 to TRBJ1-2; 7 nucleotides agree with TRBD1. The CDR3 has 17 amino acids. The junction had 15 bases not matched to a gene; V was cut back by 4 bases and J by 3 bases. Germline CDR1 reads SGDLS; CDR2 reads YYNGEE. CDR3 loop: CASSPPRQGTGDYGYTF. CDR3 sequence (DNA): TGTGCCAGCAGCCCGCCTCGACAGGGAACGGGTGACTATGGCTACACCTTC.

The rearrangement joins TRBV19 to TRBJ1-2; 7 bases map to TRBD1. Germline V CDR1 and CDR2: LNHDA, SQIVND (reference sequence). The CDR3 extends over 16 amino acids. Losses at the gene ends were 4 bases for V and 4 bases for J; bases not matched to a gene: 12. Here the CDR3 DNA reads TGTGCCAGTAGTAGAAACGATCGGACAGGAACCTATGGCTACACCTTC. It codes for CASSRNDRTGTYGYTF.

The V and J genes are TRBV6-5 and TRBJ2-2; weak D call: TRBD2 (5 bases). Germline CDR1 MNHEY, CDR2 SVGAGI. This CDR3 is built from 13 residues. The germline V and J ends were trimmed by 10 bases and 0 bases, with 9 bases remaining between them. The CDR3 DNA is TGTGCCACGAGGGTTCCGAACACCGGGGAGCTGTTTTTT. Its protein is CATRVPNTGELFF.

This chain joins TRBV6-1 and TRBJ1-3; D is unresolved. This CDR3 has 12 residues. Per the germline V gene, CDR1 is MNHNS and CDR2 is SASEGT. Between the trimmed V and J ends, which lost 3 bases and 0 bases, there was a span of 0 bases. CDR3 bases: TGTGCCAGCAGTGACTCTGGAAACACCATATATTTT. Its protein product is CASSDSGNTIYF.

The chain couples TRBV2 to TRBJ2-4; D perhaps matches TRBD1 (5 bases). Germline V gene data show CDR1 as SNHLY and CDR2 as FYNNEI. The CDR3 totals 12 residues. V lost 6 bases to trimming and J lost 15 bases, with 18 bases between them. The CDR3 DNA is TGTGCCAGCAGGGACAATTTTCCGAAGGGGTACTTC. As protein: CASRDNFPKGYF.

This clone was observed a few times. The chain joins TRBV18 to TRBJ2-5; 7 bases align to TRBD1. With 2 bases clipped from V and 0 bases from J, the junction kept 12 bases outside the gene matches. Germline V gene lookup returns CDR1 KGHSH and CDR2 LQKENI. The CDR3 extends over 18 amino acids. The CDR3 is CASSPTTGPLRHQETQYF. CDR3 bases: TGTGCCAGCTCACCAACGACAGGGCCCCTTAGGCACCAAGAGACCCAGTACTTC.

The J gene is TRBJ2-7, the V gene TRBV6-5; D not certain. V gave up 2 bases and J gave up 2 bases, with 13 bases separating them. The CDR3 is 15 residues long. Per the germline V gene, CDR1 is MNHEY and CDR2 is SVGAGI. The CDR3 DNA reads TGTGCCAGCAGTTACAGGGTAGAGGAAGCCTACGAGCAGTACTTC. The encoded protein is CASSYRVEEAYEQYF.

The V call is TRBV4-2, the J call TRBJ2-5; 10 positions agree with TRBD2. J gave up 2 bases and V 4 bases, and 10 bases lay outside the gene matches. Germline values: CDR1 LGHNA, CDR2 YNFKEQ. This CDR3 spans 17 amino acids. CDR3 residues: CASSLQRGGAEQETQYF. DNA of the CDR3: TGTGCCAGCAGCCTGCAGCGGGGGGGAGCGGAACAAGAGACCCAGTACTTC.

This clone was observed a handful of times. This chain's CDR3 is CASSPLAFQETQYF. DNA of the CDR3: TGTGCCAGCTCACCCCTAGCGTTCCAAGAGACCCAGTACTTC. J is TRBJ2-5 and V is TRBV18, with a possible D match to TRBD2 (6 bases). Per the germline V gene, CDR1 is KGHSH and CDR2 is LQKENI. V was shortened by 3 bases and J by 1 base, with 9 bases between the two germline ends. The CDR3 consists of 14 residues. Full variable domain (remainder filled in from reference TRBV18 and TRBJ2-5): NAGVMQNPRHLVRRRGQEARLRCSPMKGHSHVYWYRQLPEEGLKFMVYLQKENIIDESGMPKERFSAEFPKEGPSILRIQQVVRGDSAAYFCASSPLAFQETQYFGPGTRLLVL.